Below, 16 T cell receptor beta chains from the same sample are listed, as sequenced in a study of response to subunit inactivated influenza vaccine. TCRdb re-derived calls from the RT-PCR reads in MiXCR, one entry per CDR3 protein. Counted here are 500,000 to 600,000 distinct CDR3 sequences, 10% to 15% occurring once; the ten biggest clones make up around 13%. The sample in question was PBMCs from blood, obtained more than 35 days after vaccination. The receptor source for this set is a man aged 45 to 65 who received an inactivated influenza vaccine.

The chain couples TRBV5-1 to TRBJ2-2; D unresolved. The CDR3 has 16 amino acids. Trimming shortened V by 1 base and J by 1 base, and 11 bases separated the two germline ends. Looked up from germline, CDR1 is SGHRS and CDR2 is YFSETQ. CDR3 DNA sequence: TGCGCCAGCAGCTTGTCCCCCCAGAGGAACACCGGGGAGCTGTTTTTT. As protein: CASSLSPQRNTGELFF.

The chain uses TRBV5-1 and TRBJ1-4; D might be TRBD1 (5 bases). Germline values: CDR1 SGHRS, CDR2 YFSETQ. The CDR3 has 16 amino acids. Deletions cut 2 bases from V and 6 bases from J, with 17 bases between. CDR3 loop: CASSFGPAGTDEKLFF. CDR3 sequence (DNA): TGCGCCAGCAGCTTCGGGCCAGCAGGGACGGATGAAAAACTGTTTTTT.

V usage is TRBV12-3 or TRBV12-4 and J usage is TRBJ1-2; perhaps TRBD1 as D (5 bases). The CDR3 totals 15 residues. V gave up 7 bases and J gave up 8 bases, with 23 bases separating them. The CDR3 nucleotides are TGTGCCAGCACGAGGGACGGAGTAAGAATGGGCGGCTACACCTTC. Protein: CASTRDGVRMGGYTF.

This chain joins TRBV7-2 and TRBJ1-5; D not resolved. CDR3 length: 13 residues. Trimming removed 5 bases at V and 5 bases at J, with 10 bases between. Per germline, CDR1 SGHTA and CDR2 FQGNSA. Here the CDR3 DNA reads TGTGCCAGCAGCGCAAGGCCGGATCAGCCCCAGCATTTT. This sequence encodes CASSARPDQPQHF.

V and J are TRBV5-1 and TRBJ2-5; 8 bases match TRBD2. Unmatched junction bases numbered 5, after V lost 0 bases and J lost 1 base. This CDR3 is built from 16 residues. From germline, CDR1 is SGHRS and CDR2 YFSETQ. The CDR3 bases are TGCGCCAGCAGCTTGGGTGGTAGCGGGGCCCAAGAGACCCAGTACTTC. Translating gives CASSLGGSGAQETQYF.

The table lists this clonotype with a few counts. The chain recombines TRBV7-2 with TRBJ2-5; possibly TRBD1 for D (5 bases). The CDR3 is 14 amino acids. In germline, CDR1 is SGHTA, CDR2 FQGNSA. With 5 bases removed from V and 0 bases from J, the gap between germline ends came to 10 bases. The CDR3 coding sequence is TGTGCCAGCAGCGCAGGGCCGTACCAAGAGACCCAGTACTTC. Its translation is CASSAGPYQETQYF.

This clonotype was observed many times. The CDR3 is CASSQLRGGGNTIYF. The CDR3 DNA is TGTGCCAGCAGCCAACTCCGTGGGGGTGGAAACACCATATATTTT. V is TRBV6-1 and J is TRBJ1-3, with TRBD1 as a possible D gene (5 bases). Germline lookup yields CDR1 MNHNS and CDR2 SASEGT. The V end was cut by 6 bases, the J end by 3 bases, with 15 bases between. This CDR3 spans 15 amino acids.

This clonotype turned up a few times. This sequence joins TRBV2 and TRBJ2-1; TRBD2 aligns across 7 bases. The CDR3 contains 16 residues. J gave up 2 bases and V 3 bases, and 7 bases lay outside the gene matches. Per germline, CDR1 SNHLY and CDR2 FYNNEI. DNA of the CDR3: TGTGCCAGCAGTGACGGAAGCGGGAACGCCTACAATGAGCAGTTCTTC. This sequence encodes CASSDGSGNAYNEQFF.

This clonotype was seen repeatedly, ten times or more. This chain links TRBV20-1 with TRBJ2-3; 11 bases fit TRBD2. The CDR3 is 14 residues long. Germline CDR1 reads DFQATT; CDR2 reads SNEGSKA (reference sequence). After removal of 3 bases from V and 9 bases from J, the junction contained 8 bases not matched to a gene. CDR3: CSASGLAGGPTQYF. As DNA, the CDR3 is TGCAGTGCTAGTGGGCTAGCGGGAGGCCCAACGCAGTATTTT.

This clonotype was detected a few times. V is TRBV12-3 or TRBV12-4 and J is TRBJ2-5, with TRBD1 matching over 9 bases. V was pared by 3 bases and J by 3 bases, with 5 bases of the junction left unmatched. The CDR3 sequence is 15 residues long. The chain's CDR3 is CASSFSDRGEETQYF. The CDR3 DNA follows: TGTGCCAGCAGTTTCTCGGACAGGGGCGAAGAGACCCAGTACTTC.

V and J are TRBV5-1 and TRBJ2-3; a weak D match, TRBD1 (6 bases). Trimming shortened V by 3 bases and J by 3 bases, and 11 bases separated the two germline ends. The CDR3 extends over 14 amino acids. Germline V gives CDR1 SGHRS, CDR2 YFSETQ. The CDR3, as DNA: TGCGCCAGCAGCTCCTTCACAGGGACAGATACGCAGTATTTT. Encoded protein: CASSSFTGTDTQYF.

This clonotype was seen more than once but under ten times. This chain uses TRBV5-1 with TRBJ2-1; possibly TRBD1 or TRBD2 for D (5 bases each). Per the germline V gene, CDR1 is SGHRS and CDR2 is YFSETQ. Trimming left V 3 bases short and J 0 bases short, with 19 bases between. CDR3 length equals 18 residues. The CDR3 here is CASSSVLGTVSSYNEQFF. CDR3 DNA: TGCGCCAGCAGCTCTGTACTGGGGACGGTGAGCTCCTACAATGAGCAGTTCTTC.

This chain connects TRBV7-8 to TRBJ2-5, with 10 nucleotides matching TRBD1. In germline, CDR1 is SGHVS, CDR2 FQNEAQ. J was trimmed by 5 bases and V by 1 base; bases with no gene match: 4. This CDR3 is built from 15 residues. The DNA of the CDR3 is TGTGCCAGCAGCTTAGTCGGGACAGGGGTGGAGACCCAGTACTTC. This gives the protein CASSLVGTGVETQYF. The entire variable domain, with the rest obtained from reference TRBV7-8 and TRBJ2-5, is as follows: GAGVSQSPRYKVAKRGQDVALRCDPISGHVSLFWYQQALGQGPEFLTYFQNEAQLDKSGLPSDRFFAERPEGSVSTLKIQRTQQEDSAVYLCASSLVGTGVETQYFGPGTRLLVL.

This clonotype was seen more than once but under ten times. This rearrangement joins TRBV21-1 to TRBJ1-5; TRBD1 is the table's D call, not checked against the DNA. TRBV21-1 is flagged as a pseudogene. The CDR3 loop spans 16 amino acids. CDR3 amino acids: CASSKTEGALNQPQHF. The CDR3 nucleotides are TGTGCCAGCAGCAAGACGGAGGGGGCTCTCAATCAGCCCCAGCATTTT.

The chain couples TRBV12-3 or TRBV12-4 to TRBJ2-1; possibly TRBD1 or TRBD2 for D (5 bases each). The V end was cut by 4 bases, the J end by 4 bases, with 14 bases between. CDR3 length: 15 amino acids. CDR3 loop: CASSSGGEGYNEQFF. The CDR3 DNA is TGTGCCAGCAGTTCTGGCGGAGAGGGGTACAATGAGCAGTTCTTC.

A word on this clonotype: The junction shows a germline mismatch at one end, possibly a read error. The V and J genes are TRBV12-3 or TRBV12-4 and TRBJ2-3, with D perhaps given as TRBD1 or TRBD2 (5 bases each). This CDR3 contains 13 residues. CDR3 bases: TGTGACAGCAGTTGGACACTAGGTGATACGCAGTATTTT. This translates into CDSSWTLGDTQYF.